Shown below are 5 T cell receptor beta chains from a single sample sequenced in a study of blood T cell repertoires in COVID-19 (dated by TCRdb to 2018 to 2020). Library method: the immunoSEQ multiplex PCR assay. The table was pulled from immuneACCESS by TCRdb, which kept in-frame rearrangements only. Such tables lose some clones; where checked, under half of the loss comes from unresolved V genes, and the rest has no known cause. Across this sample there are about 80,000 clones, with around 80% seen only once. The top ten clonotypes cover less than 20% of the sample. The sample was peripheral blood. These TCRs come from a woman older than 75 with acute or convalescent COVID-19.

V is TRBV20-1 and J is TRBJ1-1; maybe TRBD1 (6 bases). The CDR3 sequence is 11 residues long. V shed 5 bases and J shed 10 bases, with 14 bases lying between them. CDR1 and CDR2 from the germline V gene are DFQATT and SNEGSKA (reference sequence). The CDR3 region has the DNA TGCAGTGCTCGGACGGACAGAGGAGCTTTCTTT. This gives the protein CSARTDRGAFF.

J is TRBJ1-4 and V is TRBV27; D gene ambiguous. The CDR3 sequence is 14 residues long. CDR1 and CDR2 from the germline V gene are MNHEY and SMNVEV (reference sequence). Trimming stripped 8 bases from V and 0 bases from J, with 10 bases between. CDR3 in DNA: TGTGCCAGCGGAGGTCGGTCAACTAATGAAAAACTGTTTTTT. Its protein is CASGGRSTNEKLFF.

The V call is TRBV11-2, the J call TRBJ1-1; no clear D. The V end was cut by 10 bases, the J end by 5 bases, with 14 bases between. Germline-derived CDR1 and CDR2 are SGHAT and FQNNGV. The CDR3 extends over 12 amino acids. In DNA form, the CDR3 reads TGTGCCACCGCGGGGTACGCGACTGAAGCTTTCTTT. It encodes CATAGYATEAFF.

This chain connects TRBV12-3 or TRBV12-4 to TRBJ2-2; D may be TRBD1 (5 bases). This CDR3 has 12 amino acids. V dropped 8 bases and J dropped 3 bases, with 7 bases sitting between them. This CDR3 is CASSRDTGELFF. The CDR3 DNA reads as TGTGCCAGCTCCAGGGACACCGGGGAGCTGTTTTTT.

CDR3: CASSPDNLSRNEKLFF. The DNA for the CDR3 is TGTGCCAGCAGCCCCGACAATCTTTCGCGAAATGAAAAACTGTTTTTT. This sequence joins TRBV3-1 (or the pseudogene TRBV3-2) and TRBJ1-4; D call uncertain. Germline V gives CDR1 LGHDT, CDR2 YNNKEL (reference sequence). The V and J ends lost 4 bases and 5 bases respectively, with 17 bases between them. The CDR3 length is 16 residues.